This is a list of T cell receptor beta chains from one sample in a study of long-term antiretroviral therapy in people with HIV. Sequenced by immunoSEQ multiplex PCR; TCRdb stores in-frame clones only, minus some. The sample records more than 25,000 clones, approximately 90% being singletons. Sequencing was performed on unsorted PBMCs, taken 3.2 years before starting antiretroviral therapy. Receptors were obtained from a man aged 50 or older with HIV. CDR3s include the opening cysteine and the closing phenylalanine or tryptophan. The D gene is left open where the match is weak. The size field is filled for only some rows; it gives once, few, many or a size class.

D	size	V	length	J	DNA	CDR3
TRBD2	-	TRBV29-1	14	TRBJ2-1	TGCAGCGTCTCCACTAGCGGTTCCTACAATGAGCAGTTCTTC	CSVSTSGSYNEQFF
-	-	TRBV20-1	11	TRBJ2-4	TGCAGTGTCAGATCAGAAAACATTCAGTACTTC	CSVRSENIQYF
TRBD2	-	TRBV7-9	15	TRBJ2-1	TGTGCCAGCAGTAAACTAGCGGGGGCTGACAATGAGCAGTTCTTC	CASSKLAGADNEQFF
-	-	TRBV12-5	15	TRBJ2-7	TGTGCTAGTGGTTTGGCCAGGGTGTTAACTTACGAGCAGTACTTC	CASGLARVLTYEQYF
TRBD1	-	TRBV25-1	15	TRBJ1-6	TGTGCCAGCAGTTCCACACAGGGCCCAGGGGGGACCCTCCACTTT	CASSSTQGPGGTLHF
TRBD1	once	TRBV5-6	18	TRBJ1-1	TGTGCCAGCAGCTTGTGGTTTAGGGGGCATCGGTCATACACTGAAGCTTTCTTT	CASSLWFRGHRSYTEAFF
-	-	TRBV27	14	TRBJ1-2	TGTGCCAGCAGTTTATACAGTGAAGGTTATGGCTACACCTTC	CASSLYSEGYGYTF
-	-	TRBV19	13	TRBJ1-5	TGTGCCAGTAGTCCCAGGGTCCGACAGCCCCAGCATTTT	CASSPRVRQPQHF
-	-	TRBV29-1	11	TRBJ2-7	TGCAGCGTTGGACAGGAGTACGAGCAGTACTTC	CSVGQEYEQYF
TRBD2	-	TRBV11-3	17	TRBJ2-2	TGTGCCAGCAGCTTAGGTCTAGCGGGAGGGAACACCGGGGAGCTGTTTTTT	CASSLGLAGGNTGELFF
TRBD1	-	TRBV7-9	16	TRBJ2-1	TGTGCCAGCAGCTTAGGAGGACAGGGGTGGGTCAATGAGCAGTTCTTC	CASSLGGQGWVNEQFF
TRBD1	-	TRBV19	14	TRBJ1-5	TGTGCCAGTACACAGGGGGATTTTGGCCAGCCCCAGCATTTT	CASTQGDFGQPQHF
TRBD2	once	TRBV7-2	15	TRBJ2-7	TGTGCCAGCAGCGCACTAGCGGGGGGAGCCTACGAGCAGTACTTC	CASSALAGGAYEQYF
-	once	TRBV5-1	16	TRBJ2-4	TGCGCCAGCAGCTTGTGGGGCCGTAGGGGGGGAAACATTCAGTACTTC	CASSLWGRRGGNIQYF
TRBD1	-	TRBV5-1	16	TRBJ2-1	TGCGCCAGCAGCCGAACAGGGGTCCCATATTACAATGAGCAGTTCTTC	CASSRTGVPYYNEQFF
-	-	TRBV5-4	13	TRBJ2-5	TGTGCCAGCAGCTTTTCGGGTATTGAGACCCAGTACTTC	CASSFSGIETQYF
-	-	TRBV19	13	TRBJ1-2	TGTGCCAGTAGCCCGACGCCTAACTATGGCTACACCTTC	CASSPTPNYGYTF
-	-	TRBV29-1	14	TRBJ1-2	TGCAGCGCGCAGGGCGCGGTAGCTAACTATGGCTACACCTTC	CSAQGAVANYGYTF
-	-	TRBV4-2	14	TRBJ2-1	TGTGCCAGCAGCCAAGAGCCTACTAGATTTTCCCAGTTCTTC	CASSQEPTRFSQFF
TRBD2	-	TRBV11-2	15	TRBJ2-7	TGTGCCAGCAGCGCGGGACTAGCGGGCCGCTACGAGCAGTACTTC	CASSAGLAGRYEQYF
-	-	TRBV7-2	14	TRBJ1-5	TGTGCCAGCAGCTCCTCAGGGGTAGGTCAGCCCCAGCATTTT	CASSSSGVGQPQHF
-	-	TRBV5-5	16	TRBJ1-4	TGTGCCAGCAGCTTGGCCCCGGGGCTCACTAATGAAAAACTGTTTTTT	CASSLAPGLTNEKLFF
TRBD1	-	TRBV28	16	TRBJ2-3	TGTGCCAGCAGTTTAGCGGCCCAGGGGGGCACAGATACGCAGTATTTT	CASSLAAQGGTDTQYF
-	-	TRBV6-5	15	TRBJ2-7	TGTGCCAGCAGTTACCGTTTCGACCCAGACTACGAGCAGTACTTC	CASSYRFDPDYEQYF
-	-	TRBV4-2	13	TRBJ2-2	TGTGCCAGCACGCAGGGCACCACCGGGGAGCTGTTTTTT	CASTQGTTGELFF
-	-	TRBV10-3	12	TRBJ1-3	TGTGCCATCAGTGAGTCTGGAAACACCATATATTTT	CAISESGNTIYF
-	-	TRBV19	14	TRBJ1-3	TGTGCCAGTAGGGAGGGGCTCTCTGGAAACACCATATATTTT	CASREGLSGNTIYF
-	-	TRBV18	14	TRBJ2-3	TGTGCCAGCTCACAACTGGATTTCACAGATACGCAGTATTTT	CASSQLDFTDTQYF
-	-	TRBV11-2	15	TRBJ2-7	TGTGCCAGCAGCGCCCTTACCGGGTTATGGGCTGAGCAGTACTTC	CASSALTGLWAEQYF
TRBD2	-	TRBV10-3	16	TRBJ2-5	TGTGCCATCAGTGAGTCCGCCCTAGCGGGCCAAGAGACCCAGTACTTC	CAISESALAGQETQYF
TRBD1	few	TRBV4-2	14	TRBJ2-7	TGTGCCAGCAGCCTAACGGGACAGGTCTACGAGCAGTACTTC	CASSLTGQVYEQYF
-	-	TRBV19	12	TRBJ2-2	TGCGCCAGTAGTAGGAGCAGCGGGGAGCTGTTTTTT	CASSRSSGELFF
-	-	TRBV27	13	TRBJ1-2	TGTGCCAGCAGTCCCGGAAGGTCCTATGGCTACACCTTC	CASSPGRSYGYTF
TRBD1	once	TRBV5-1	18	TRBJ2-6	TGCGCCAGCAGCCATAGACAGGGTAAATACACCGGGGCCAACGTCCTGACTTTC	CASSHRQGKYTGANVLTF
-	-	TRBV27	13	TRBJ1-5	TGTGCCAGCAGTTTCGAGCGGGATCAGCCCCAGCATTTT	CASSFERDQPQHF
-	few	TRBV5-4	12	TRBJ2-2	TGTGCCAGCAGGAGGGACACCGGGGAGCTGTTTTTT	CASRRDTGELFF
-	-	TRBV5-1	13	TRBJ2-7	TGCGCCAGCAGCTCGGCAACAGTTTTCGAGCAGTACTTC	CASSSATVFEQYF
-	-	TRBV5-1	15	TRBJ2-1	TGCGCCAGCAGCTTGGGGGGGGGCCCTTACAATGAGCAGTTCTTC	CASSLGGGPYNEQFF
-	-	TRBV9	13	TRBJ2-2	TGTGCCAGCAGCGTACCGAACACCGGGGAGCTGTTTTTT	CASSVPNTGELFF
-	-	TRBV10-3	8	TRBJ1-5	TGTGCTCCCGGGCCCCAGCATTTT	CAPGPQHF
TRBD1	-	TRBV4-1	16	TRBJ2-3	TGCGCCAGCAGCCAAGGAGGACAGGGGATCACAGATACGCAGTATTTT	CASSQGGQGITDTQYF
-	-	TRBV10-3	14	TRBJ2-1	TGTGCCATCAGTGCAGGTAGCTCCTACAATGAGCAGTTCTTC	CAISAGSSYNEQFF
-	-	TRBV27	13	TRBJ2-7	TGTGCCAGCTCTCTCGACCTTTCCTACGAGCAGTACTTC	CASSLDLSYEQYF
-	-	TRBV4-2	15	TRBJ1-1	TGTGCCAGCAGCCAAGATACAGAATCGAACACTGAAGCTTTCTTT	CASSQDTESNTEAFF
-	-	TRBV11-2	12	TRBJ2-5	TGTGCCAGCAGCTTAGAATCCGGGACCCAGTACTTC	CASSLESGTQYF
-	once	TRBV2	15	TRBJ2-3	TGTGCCCTCAAGGGCGGGAAGCGGGGCACAGATACGCAGTATTTT	CALKGGKRGTDTQYF
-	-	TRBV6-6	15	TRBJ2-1	TGTGCCAGCAGTTACCGAGGACGGATCTACAATGAGCAGTTCTTC	CASSYRGRIYNEQFF
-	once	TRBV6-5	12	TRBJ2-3	TGTGCCAGCAGGTCTTTATTGGATACGCAGTATTTT	CASRSLLDTQYF
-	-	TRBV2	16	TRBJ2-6	TGTGCCAGCAGTGAGACAGGTCCGGCTGGGGCCAACGTCCTGACTTTC	CASSETGPAGANVLTF
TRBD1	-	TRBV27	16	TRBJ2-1	TGTGCCAGCAGTATCATACCGGGACAGGGGTGGAATGAGCAGTTCTTC	CASSIIPGQGWNEQFF
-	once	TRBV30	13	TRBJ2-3	TGTGCCTGGAGTCCCCGGAGCCTGGATACGCAGTATTTT	CAWSPRSLDTQYF
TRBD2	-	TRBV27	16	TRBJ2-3	TGTGCCAGCAGTTTAAAGGGACTAGCGGGCGCAGATACGCAGTATTTT	CASSLKGLAGADTQYF
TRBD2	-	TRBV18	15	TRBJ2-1	TGTGCCAGCTCTCCCTTAGCGGGGCCAAGGATTGAGCAGTTCTTC	CASSPLAGPRIEQFF